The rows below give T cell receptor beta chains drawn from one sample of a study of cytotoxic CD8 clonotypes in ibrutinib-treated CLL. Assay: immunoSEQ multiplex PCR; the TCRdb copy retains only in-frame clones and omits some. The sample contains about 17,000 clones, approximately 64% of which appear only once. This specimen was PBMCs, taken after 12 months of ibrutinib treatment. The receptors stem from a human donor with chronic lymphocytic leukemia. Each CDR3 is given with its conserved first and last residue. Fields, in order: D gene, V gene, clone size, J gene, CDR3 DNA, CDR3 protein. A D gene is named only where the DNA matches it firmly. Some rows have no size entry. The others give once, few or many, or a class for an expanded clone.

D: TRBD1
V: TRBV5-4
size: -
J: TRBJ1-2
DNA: TGTGCCAGCAGCCTACATGAGACAGGGGGCAATGGCTACACCTTC
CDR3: CASSLHETGGNGYTF

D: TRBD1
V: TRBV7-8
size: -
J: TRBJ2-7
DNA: TGTGCCAGCAGCTTAGCGCTAGGGACAGCCTACGAGCAGTACTTC
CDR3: CASSLALGTAYEQYF

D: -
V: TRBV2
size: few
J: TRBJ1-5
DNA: TGTGCCAGCAGTGAAACTGGGGGATCCCGGCAGCCCCAGCATTTT
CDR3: CASSETGGSRQPQHF

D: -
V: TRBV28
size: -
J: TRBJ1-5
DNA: TGTGCCAGCAGTTTAAGTTCGGAGCTCAATCAGCCCCAGCATTTT
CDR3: CASSLSSELNQPQHF

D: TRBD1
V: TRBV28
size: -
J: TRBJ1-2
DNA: TGTGCCAGCAGTCCAGGGGGGGCCTGGGGCTACACCTTC
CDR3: CASSPGGAWGYTF

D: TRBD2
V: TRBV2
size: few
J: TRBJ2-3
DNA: TGTGCCAGCAGTGAGTTTAGGACTAGCGGGAGACGAGGGGATACGCAGTATTTT
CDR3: CASSEFRTSGRRGDTQYF

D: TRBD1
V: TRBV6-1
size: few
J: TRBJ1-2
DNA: TGTGCCAGCAGTGTTGATTGGGACAGCTATGGCTACACCTTC
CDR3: CASSVDWDSYGYTF

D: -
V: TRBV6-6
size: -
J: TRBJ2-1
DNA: TGTGCCAGCAGTTACTCCCCGGTTCTGATCTACAATGAGCAGTTCTTC
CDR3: CASSYSPVLIYNEQFF

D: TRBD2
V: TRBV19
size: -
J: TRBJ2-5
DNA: TGTGCCAGTAGTATAGAAGGGACTAGCGGGCATCTCGGGGAGACCCAGTACTTC
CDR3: CASSIEGTSGHLGETQYF

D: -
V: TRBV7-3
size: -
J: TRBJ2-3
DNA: TGTGCCAGCAGCCCTGACCGACAGACAGATACGCAGTATTTT
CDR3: CASSPDRQTDTQYF

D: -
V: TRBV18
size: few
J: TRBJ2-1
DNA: TGTGCCAGCTCACCCCGGGCCGAAGCGTACAATGAGCAGTTCTTC
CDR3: CASSPRAEAYNEQFF

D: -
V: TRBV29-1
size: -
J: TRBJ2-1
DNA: TGCAGCGTGAAGACAGACAATGAGCAGTTCTTC
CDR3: CSVKTDNEQFF

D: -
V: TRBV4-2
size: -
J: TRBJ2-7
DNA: TGTGCCAGCAGCCAAGAGCGGTACGGCACCTCCTACGAGCAGTACTTC
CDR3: CASSQERYGTSYEQYF

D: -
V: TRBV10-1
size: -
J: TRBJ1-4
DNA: TGCGCCATCACGGGAGGGGCTAATGAAAAACTGTTTTTT
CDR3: CAITGGANEKLFF